This TCR beta chain was recorded in a study of T cell repertoires in cytomegalovirus infection (dated by TCRdb to between 2018 and 2021). As for the study more broadly: Donor HLA type was relevant to the analysis, as public TCR beta signatures indicated carriage of CMV infection together with the matching HLA type.

The sample holds many counts of this clonotype. Its binding antigen is unknown. No per-base quality is available; no much larger clone lies one base away. TCRdb shows the sequencer as Illumina HiSeq 1500. TCRdb reworked the public reads: Q25 trimming with fastp, MiXCR clone assembly, productive beta chains retained. Every entry covers one CDR3 protein and lists the most common genes and DNA from its rows. The sample contains 100,000 or so distinct CDR3 sequences, 15% to 20% of them found a single time. The top ten clones comprise around 8.5% of the sample. What the authors observed across the whole study: The ex vivo response was dominated by HLA-C-restricted CMV-specific TCR beta clonotypes, which also provided the single most frequent clonotype in two of eight donors. In both this cohort and an independent cohort of some 370 donors, the cumulative frequency of public TCR beta family members distinguished carriers of CMV infection plus the relevant HLA type.

This TCR was recovered from a human donor in good health (CMV status not recorded). Some clones in this sample may be carry-over from other donors' samples. The specimen sequenced was PBMCs.

The CDR3 region has the sequence CASSEISPGGYTF. The nucleotide sequence reads TGTGCCAGCAGTGAAATCTCCCCGGGTGGCTACACCTTC. Here the chain combines TRBV2 and TRBJ1-2; the D gene is unclear. The CDR3 runs 13 amino acids, cysteine and phenylalanine included. Only the CDR3 region is kept as DNA, spanning 39 bases read in frame from base 1. For CDR1 and CDR2, the germline V gene lists SNHLY and FYNNEI. V and J are truncated by 2 bases and 7 bases respectively, leaving an intervening sequence of 11 bases.